What follows describes a single T cell receptor beta chain. What it binds is unknown. TCRdb independently ran MiXCR on the 5' RACE reads; one entry per CDR3 protein. The table includes a few hundred thousand distinct CDR3 sequences, 3% to 4.5% detected once. The ends were cut back, 10 bases at V and 4 bases at J, with 13 bases in the middle. Germline CDR1 reads LNHDA; CDR2 reads SQIVND (reference sequence). This CDR3 comprises 12 residues. The entry originates in a study of T cells after yellow fever vaccination. Study-level findings and limits: Abundant clonotypes from the bulk population could have been carried over as contaminants into FACS-sorted repertoires.

This chain links TRBV19 with TRBJ1-2; perhaps TRBD1 as D (5 bases). Here the sequenced sample was PBMCs, taken on the day of the yellow fever booster vaccination. This receptor was taken from a young man who received the YFV17D yellow fever vaccine. The CDR3 nucleotides read TGTGCCACCTCAGACAGACCCTATGGCTACACCTTC. It codes for CATSDRPYGYTF. Drawing the rest from reference TRBV19 and TRBJ1-2, the complete variable domain is DGGITQSPKYLFRKEGQNVTLSCEQNLNHDAMYWYRQDPGQGLRLIYYSQIVNDFQKGDIAEGYSVSREKKESFPLTVTSAQKNPTAFYLCATSDRPYGYTFGSGTRLTVV.